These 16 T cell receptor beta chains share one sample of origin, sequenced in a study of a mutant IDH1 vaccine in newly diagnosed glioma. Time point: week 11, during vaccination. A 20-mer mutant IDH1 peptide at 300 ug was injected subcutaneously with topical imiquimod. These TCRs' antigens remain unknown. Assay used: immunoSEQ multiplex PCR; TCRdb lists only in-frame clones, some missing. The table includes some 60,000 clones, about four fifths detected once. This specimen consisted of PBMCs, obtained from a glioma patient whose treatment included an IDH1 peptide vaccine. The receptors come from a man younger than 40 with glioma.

CDR3 region: CASSLGAGEYGYTF. The CDR3 DNA reads TGTGCCAGCAGCTTAGGGGCGGGGGAATATGGCTACACCTTC. This chain joins TRBV7-8 and TRBJ1-2, with D tentatively TRBD1 (5 bases). Germline CDR1 and CDR2: SGHVS and FQNEAQ. The CDR3 contains 14 residues. Trimming removed 1 base from V and 5 bases from J, with 11 bases in between.

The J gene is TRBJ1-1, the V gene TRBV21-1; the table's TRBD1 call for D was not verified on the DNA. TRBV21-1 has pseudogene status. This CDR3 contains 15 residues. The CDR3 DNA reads TGTGCCAGCAGCACCTTCCTTACAGAGAACACTGAAGCTTTCTTT. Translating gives CASSTFLTENTEAFF.

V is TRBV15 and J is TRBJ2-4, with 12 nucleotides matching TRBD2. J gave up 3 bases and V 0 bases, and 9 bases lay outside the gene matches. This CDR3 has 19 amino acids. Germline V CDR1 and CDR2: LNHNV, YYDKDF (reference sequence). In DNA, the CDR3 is TGTGCCACCAGCAGAGATCTAGCGGGAGGGCCGTGGGTCAAAAACATTCAGTACTTC. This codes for CATSRDLAGGPWVKNIQYF.

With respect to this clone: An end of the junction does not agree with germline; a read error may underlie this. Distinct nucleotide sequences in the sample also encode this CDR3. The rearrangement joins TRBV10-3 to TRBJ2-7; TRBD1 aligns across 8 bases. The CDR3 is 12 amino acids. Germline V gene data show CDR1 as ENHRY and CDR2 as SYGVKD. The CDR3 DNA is TGCGCCGCAGGACAGGGAATCTACGAGCAGTACTTC. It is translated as CAAGQGIYEQYF.

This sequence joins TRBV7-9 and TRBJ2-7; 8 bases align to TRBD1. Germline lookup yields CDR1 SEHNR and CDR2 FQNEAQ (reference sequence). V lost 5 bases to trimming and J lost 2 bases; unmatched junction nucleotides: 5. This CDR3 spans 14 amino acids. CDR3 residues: CASSARQGPYEQYF. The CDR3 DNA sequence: TGTGCCAGCAGCGCCCGACAGGGGCCCTACGAGCAGTACTTC.

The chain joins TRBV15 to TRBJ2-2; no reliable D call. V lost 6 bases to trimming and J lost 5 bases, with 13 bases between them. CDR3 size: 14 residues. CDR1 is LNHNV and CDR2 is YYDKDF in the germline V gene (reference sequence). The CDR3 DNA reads TGTGCCACCAGTCCCAAAAAAGTAACCGGGGAGCTGTTTTTT. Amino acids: CATSPKKVTGELFF.

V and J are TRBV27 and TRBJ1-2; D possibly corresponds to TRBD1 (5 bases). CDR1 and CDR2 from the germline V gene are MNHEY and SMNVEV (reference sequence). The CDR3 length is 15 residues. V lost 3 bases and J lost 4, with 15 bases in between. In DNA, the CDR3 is TGTGCCAGCAGTTTTGGCGGCCATGGGGGCTATGGCTACACCTTC. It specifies CASSFGGHGGYGYTF.

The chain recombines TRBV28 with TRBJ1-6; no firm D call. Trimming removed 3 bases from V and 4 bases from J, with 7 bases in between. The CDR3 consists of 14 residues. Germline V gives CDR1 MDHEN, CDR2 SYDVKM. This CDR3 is CASSFRQYNSPLHF. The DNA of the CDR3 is TGTGCCAGCAGTTTCCGGCAGTATAATTCACCCCTCCACTTT.

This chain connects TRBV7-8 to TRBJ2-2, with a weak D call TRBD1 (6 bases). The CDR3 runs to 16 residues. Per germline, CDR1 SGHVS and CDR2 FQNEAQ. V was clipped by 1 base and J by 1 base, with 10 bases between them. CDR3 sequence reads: CASSLVGGQNTGELFF. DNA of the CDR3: TGTGCCAGCAGCTTAGTTGGGGGCCAGAACACCGGGGAGCTGTTTTTT.

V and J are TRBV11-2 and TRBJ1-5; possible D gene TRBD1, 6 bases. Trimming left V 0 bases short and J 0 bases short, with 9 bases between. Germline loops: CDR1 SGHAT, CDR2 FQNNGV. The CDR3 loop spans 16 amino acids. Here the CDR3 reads CASSLDGGHSNQPQHF. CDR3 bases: TGTGCCAGCAGCTTAGATGGGGGGCATAGCAATCAGCCCCAGCATTTT.

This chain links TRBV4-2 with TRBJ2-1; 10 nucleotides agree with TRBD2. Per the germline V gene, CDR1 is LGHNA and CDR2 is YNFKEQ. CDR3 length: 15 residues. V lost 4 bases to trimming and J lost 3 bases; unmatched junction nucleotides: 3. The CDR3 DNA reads TGTGCCAGCAGCCCCGGACTAGCGGACTACAATGAGCAGTTCTTC. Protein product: CASSPGLADYNEQFF.

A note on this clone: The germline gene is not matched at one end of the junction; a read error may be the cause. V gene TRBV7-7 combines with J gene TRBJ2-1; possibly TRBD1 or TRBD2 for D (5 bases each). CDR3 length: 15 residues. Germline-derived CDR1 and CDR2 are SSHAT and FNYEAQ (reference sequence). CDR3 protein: CVSSLGGTGYNEQFF. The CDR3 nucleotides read TGTGTCAGCAGCTTAGGTGGGACGGGTTACAATGAGCAGTTCTTC.

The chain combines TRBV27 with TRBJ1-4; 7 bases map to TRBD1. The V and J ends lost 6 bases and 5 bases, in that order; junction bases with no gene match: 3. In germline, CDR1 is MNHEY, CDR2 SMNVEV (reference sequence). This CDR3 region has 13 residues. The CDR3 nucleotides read TGTGCCAGCAGATGGACAGGAAATGAAAAACTGTTTTTT. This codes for CASRWTGNEKLFF.

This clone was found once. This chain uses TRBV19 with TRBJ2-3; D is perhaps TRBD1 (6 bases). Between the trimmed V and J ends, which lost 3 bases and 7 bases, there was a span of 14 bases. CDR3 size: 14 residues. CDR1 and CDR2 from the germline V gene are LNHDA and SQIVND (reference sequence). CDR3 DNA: TGTGCCAGTAGTATGACCGTAGGGGGAAATACGCAGTATTTT. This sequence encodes CASSMTVGGNTQYF. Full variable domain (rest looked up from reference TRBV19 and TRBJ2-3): DGGITQSPKYLFRKEGQNVTLSCEQNLNHDAMYWYRQDPGQGLRLIYYSQIVNDFQKGDIAEGYSVSREKKESFPLTVTSAQKNPTAFYLCASSMTVGGNTQYFGPGTRLTVL.

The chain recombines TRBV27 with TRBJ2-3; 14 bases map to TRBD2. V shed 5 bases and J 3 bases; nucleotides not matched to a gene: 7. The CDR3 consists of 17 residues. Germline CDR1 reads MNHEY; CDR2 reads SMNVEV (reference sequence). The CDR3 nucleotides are TGTGCCAGCAGTCCCCGACTAGCGGGGGGGCCGACAGATACGCAGTATTTT. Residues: CASSPRLAGGPTDTQYF.

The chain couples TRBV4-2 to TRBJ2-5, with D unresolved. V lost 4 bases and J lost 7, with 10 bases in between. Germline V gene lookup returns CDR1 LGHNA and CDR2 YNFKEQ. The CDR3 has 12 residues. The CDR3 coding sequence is TGTGCCAGCAGCCCCCAATGGGGGACCCAGTACTTC. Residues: CASSPQWGTQYF.